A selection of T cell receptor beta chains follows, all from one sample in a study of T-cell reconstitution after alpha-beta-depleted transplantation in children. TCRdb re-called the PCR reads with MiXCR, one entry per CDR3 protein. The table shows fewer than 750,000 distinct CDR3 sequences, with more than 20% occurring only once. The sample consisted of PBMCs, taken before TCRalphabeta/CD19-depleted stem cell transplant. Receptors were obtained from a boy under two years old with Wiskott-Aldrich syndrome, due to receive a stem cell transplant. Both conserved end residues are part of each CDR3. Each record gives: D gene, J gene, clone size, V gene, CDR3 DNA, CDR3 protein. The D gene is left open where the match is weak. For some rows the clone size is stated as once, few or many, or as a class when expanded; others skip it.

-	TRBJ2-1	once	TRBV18	TGTGCCAGCTCACCACATCCGTATGAGCAGTTCTTC	CASSPHPYEQFF
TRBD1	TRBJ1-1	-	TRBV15	TGTGCCACCAGCAGGGACCCGGGACAGGGGACTGAAGCTTTCTTT	CATSRDPGQGTEAFF
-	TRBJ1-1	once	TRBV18	TGTGCCAGCTCAAAGGGGTGGATGAACACTGAAGCTTTCTTT	CASSKGWMNTEAFF
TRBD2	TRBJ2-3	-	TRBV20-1	TGCAGTGCCCACAGACTAGCGGAAGGCACAGATACGCAGTATTTT	CSAHRLAEGTDTQYF
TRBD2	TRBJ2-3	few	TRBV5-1	TGCGCCAGCAGCCCCCCACTAGCGGGGGTCAAAGATACGCAGTATTTT	CASSPPLAGVKDTQYF
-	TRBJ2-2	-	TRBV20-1	TGCAGTGCTAGAGATTGGGGGCGCGACACCGGGGAGCTGTTTTTT	CSARDWGRDTGELFF
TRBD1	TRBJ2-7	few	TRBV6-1	TGTGCCAGCAGTGAAGCTAGGGACAGGGTTTCCTACGAGCAGTACTTC	CASSEARDRVSYEQYF
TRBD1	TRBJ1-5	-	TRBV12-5	TGTGCGTCACAGGGGGTCAATCAGCCCCAGCATTTT	CASQGVNQPQHF
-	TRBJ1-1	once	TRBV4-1	TGCGCCAGCAGCCGATCAGGGGAAGCTTTCTTT	CASSRSGEAFF
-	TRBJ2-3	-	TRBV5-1	TGCGCCAGCAGCGAGGATACTAGCACAGATACGCAGTATTTT	CASSEDTSTDTQYF
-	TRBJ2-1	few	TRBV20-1	TGCAGTGCCTCAGGACAGCCGCGGTACAATGAGCAGTTCTTC	CSASGQPRYNEQFF
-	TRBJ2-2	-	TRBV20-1	TGCAGTGTAAGCAGGGACATGACCGGGGAGCTGTTTTTT	CSVSRDMTGELFF
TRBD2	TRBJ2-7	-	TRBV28	TGTGCCAGCAGTAGCGGGAGTCCCTACGAGCAGTACTTC	CASSSGSPYEQYF
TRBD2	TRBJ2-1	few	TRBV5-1	TGCGCCAGCAGCTTCTTGGCTAGCGGGGGGAGTGAGCAGTTCTTC	CASSFLASGGSEQFF
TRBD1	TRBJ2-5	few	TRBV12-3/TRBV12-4	TGTGCCAGCAGGCCTAGCACAGGGGTGGAGACCCAGTACTTC	CASRPSTGVETQYF
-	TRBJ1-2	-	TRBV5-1	TGCGCCAGCAGCGCGTCGGACGGATACTATGGCTACACCTTC	CASSASDGYYGYTF
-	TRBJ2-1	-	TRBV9	TGTGCCAGCAGCCCAGGGTGGGATGAGCAGTTCTTC	CASSPGWDEQFF
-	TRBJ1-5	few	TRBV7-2	TGTGCCAGCAGCTTTAACGCGGGACGCAATCAGCCCCAGCATTTT	CASSFNAGRNQPQHF
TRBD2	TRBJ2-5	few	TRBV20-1	TGCAGTGCTGAGAAGGGACTAGCGGGACGAGAGACCCAGTACTTC	CSAEKGLAGRETQYF
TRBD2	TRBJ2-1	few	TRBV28	TGTGCCAGCAGTAAAATAGCGGGAGGATACAATGAGCAGTTCTTC	CASSKIAGGYNEQFF
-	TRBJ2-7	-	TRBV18	TGTGCCACCTCCCTTATTAGCGCCTCCTACGAGCAGTACTTC	CATSLISASYEQYF
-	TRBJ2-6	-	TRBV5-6	TGTGCCACCCGCAGGGTTGGGGCCAACGTCCTGACTTTC	CATRRVGANVLTF
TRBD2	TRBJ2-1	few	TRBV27	TGTGCCAGCAGTTCGACTAGCATTGGACTAGCCTCGAGCAATGAGCAGTTCTTC	CASSSTSIGLASSNEQFF
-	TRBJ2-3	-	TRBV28	TGTGCCAGCAGTAAAAGACCAGCAGATACGCAGTATTTT	CASSKRPADTQYF
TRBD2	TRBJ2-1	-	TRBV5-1	TGCGCCAGCAGCTACGAAGGACTAGCGGGAGGAAATGAGCAGTTCTTC	CASSYEGLAGGNEQFF
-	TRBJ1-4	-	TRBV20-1	TGCAGTGCTAGAGTCCCGTCCGGGAGGACTAATGAAAAACTGTTTTTT	CSARVPSGRTNEKLFF
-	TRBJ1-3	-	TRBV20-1	TGCAGTGCTATTAGTTACAGAGGAGGGGGAACAGGAAACACCATATATTTT	CSAISYRGGGTGNTIYF
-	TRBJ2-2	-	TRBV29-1	TGCAGCGTTCTCCGACAGACCACCGGGGAGCTGTTTTTT	CSVLRQTTGELFF
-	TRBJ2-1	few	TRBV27	TGTGCCAGCAGCCCCAGGAAGCGGGTGGCCTACAATGAGCAGTTCTTC	CASSPRKRVAYNEQFF
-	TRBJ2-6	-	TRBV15	TGTGCCACCAAGGACACCCGCTCTGGGGCCAACGTCCTGACTTTC	CATKDTRSGANVLTF